The 27 T cell receptor beta chains listed next were all sequenced from one sample in a study of blood T cell repertoires in COVID-19 (dated by TCRdb to 2019 to 2021). Library creation used the immunoSEQ multiplex PCR assay. TCRdb took over this immuneACCESS table, retaining in-frame rearrangements with V and J assigned. Such tables are incomplete; in checked studies, under half of the missing clones stem from an unresolved V gene, and the remainder is unexplained. The sample table records about 200,000 clones; 86% of these occur just once. Around 2% of the sample belongs to the ten largest clones. Material for sequencing was peripheral blood. The receptors derive from a man aged 30-40 years who had recovered from COVID-19.

The chain is built from TRBV30 and TRBJ2-7; 7 bases align to TRBD1. This CDR3 region has 13 residues. CDR1 GTSNPN and CDR2 SVGIG come from the germline V gene (reference sequence). The V and J ends lost 2 bases and 2 bases, in that order; junction bases with no gene match: 3. The CDR3 DNA reads TGTGCCTGGAGTCATGGGACAGCCTACGAGCAGTACTTC. It specifies CAWSHGTAYEQYF.

The V and J genes are TRBV18 and TRBJ2-5; 7 positions agree with TRBD1. The junction had 5 bases not matched to a gene; V was cut back by 5 bases and J by 2 bases. The CDR3 runs 14 residues. The germline CDR1 and CDR2 sequences are KGHSH and LQKENI. The CDR3 reads CASSSTGQQETQYF. As DNA, the CDR3 is TGTGCCAGCTCATCTACGGGACAGCAAGAGACCCAGTACTTC.

The genes are TRBV11-3 and TRBJ1-1; the D gene is possibly TRBD1 (6 bases). Germline V lookup: CDR1 SGHNT, CDR2 YENEEA. The CDR3 runs 15 residues. V lost 5 bases and J lost 2, with 15 bases in between. CDR3 sequence: CASSQEMGANTEAFF. DNA of the CDR3: TGTGCCAGCAGCCAAGAGATGGGGGCCAACACTGAAGCTTTCTTT.

The V call is TRBV28, the J call TRBJ1-4, with a weak D call TRBD1 (5 bases). This CDR3 has 14 amino acids. Germline values: CDR1 MDHEN, CDR2 SYDVKM. V was pared by 8 bases and J by 7 bases, with 17 bases between. The CDR3 region has the DNA TGTGCCAGCCTATCGGGGGGGGAGGGTGAAAAACTGTTTTTT. Residues: CASLSGGEGEKLFF.

The chain recombines TRBV12-1 with TRBJ1-2; the table's D gene call, TRBD1, was not cross checked with the DNA. TRBV12-1 is an annotated pseudogene. This CDR3 has 14 amino acids. The CDR3 loop is CASSFTLRLYGYTF. CDR3 bases: TGTGCCAGCAGCTTCACCCTCAGGTTATATGGCTACACCTTC.

The rearrangement joins TRBV5-6 to TRBJ2-7, with D perhaps matching TRBD2 (6 bases). The ends were cut back, 1 base at V and 0 bases at J, with 8 bases in the middle. The CDR3 runs 14 residues. Germline-derived CDR1 and CDR2 are SGHDT and YYEEEE. The CDR3 sequence: CASSLWGVSYEQYF. The CDR3 DNA follows: TGTGCCAGCAGCTTGTGGGGGGTCTCCTACGAGCAGTACTTC.

This sequence joins TRBV7-2 and TRBJ2-5, with TRBD2 matching over 11 bases. V shed 6 bases, J shed 4 bases, and the junction held 7 bases outside the gene matches. The germline V gene encodes CDR1 SGHTA and CDR2 FQGNSA. The CDR3 length is 15 residues. Written as DNA, the CDR3 is TGTGCCAGCAGACCGACGGGACTAGCGGCAGAGACCCAGTACTTC. It yields the protein CASRPTGLAAETQYF.

This clone was seen only once. The chain joins TRBV25-1 to TRBJ2-5, with TRBD2 identical over 8 bases. With 1 base clipped from V and 4 bases from J, the junction kept 14 bases outside the gene matches. The CDR3 loop spans 18 amino acids. The V gene's germline CDR1 is MGHDK and CDR2 SYGVNS. This CDR3 is CASSESGRGADLGETQYF. CDR3 nucleotides: TGTGCCAGCAGTGAATCAGGGCGGGGGGCAGACCTTGGAGAGACCCAGTACTTC.

CDR3 coding DNA: TGTGCCATCAGTGAGTCCAGAGGGGAGACCCAGTACTTC. Its translation is CAISESRGETQYF. The chain combines TRBV10-3 with TRBJ2-5, with D perhaps matching TRBD2 (5 bases). Per the germline V gene, CDR1 is ENHRY and CDR2 is SYGVKD. Trimming pared 0 bases from V and 5 bases from J, leaving 7 bases between. The CDR3 is made up of 13 amino acids.

This clone has more than one count but fewer than ten. Other DNA sequences within the sample encode an identical CDR3. The gene calls are TRBV30 and TRBJ1-2; TRBD1 might be the D (6 bases). V was shortened by 3 bases and J by 5 bases, with 10 bases between the two germline ends. CDR1 is GTSNPN, CDR2 SVGIG, per germline (reference sequence). CDR3 length: 12 amino acids. The CDR3 bases are TGTGCCTGGAGCCCACAGGGTTATGGCTACACCTTC. It is translated as CAWSPQGYGYTF.

The rearrangement links TRBV27 to TRBJ2-1; maybe TRBD2 (6 bases). This CDR3 spans 14 amino acids. Germline lookup yields CDR1 MNHEY and CDR2 SMNVEV (reference sequence). Trimming took off 4 bases at V and 10 bases at J, with 17 bases between the two ends. The CDR3: CASSSLGSAREQFF. CDR3 coding DNA: TGTGCCAGCAGTTCCCTCGGGAGCGCGAGGGAGCAGTTCTTC.

The J gene is TRBJ2-2, the V gene TRBV12-3 or TRBV12-4; no firm D call. This CDR3 region has 13 residues. V gave up 3 bases and J gave up 7 bases, with 9 bases separating them. The chain's CDR3 is CASSLRFGGELFF. The CDR3 nucleotides read TGTGCCAGCAGTTTGCGTTTCGGCGGGGAGCTGTTTTTT.

Concerning this clone: Mismatch with germline at one junction end may stem from a read error. V is TRBV30 and J is TRBJ2-3; 8 positions agree with TRBD2. The CDR3 covers 14 residues. In germline, CDR1 is GTSNPN, CDR2 SVGIG (reference sequence). CDR3 residues: CMTGLAGLTDTQYF. DNA for the CDR3: TGCATGACGGGGCTAGCGGGTCTCACAGATACGCAGTATTTT.

V is TRBV19 and J is TRBJ2-1, with TRBD1 matching over 11 bases. This CDR3 has 16 residues. Looked up from germline, CDR1 is LNHDA and CDR2 is SQIVND (reference sequence). Germline trimming cut 4 bases from V and 8 bases from J; bases unmatched to any gene: 10. The CDR3 DNA reads TGTGCCAGTAGTACCCGCCGGGACAGGGGGAGGTATGAGCAGTTCTTC. It translates to CASSTRRDRGRYEQFF.

This chain connects TRBV2 to TRBJ1-1, with 12 bases that match TRBD1. The CDR3 loop spans 16 amino acids. Looked up from germline, CDR1 is SNHLY and CDR2 is FYNNEI. Trimming took 4 bases from V and 6 from J; bases not matched to a gene: 9. The CDR3 reads CASSGGTGGISAEAFF. Here the CDR3 DNA reads TGTGCCAGCAGTGGGGGGACAGGGGGCATCTCGGCTGAAGCTTTCTTT.

V usage is TRBV10-2 and J usage is TRBJ2-7, with 7 bases identical to TRBD1. Trimming removed 6 bases from V and 2 bases from J; junction bases left unmatched: 10. The CDR3 consists of 15 residues. Germline V CDR1 and CDR2: WSHSY, SAAADI. CDR3 amino acids: CASRVGDSSAYEQYF. The DNA for the CDR3 is TGCGCCAGCAGAGTAGGGGACAGTTCAGCCTACGAGCAGTACTTC.

This clone was seen a handful of times. The chain has TRBV24-1 and TRBJ1-1; D may be TRBD1 (5 bases). The CDR3 is 16 amino acids. V lost 9 bases and J lost 4, with 23 bases in between. Germline V gene lookup returns CDR1 KGHDR and CDR2 SFDVKD. CDR3 sequence reads: CATAAPGMVPSTEAFF. The DNA for the CDR3 is TGTGCCACCGCCGCGCCAGGGATGGTCCCCAGCACTGAAGCTTTCTTT.

The chain combines TRBV7-9 with TRBJ2-2; TRBD1 matches 7 bases. The trim removed 0 bases at V and 5 bases at J, leaving 6 bases unmatched. The CDR3 runs to 16 residues. Per germline, CDR1 SEHNR and CDR2 FQNEAQ (reference sequence). The DNA of the CDR3 is TGTGCCAGCAGCTTAGCGAGGGGGCGCATGACCGGGGAGCTGTTTTTT. It is translated as CASSLARGRMTGELFF. The variable domain in full, with the rest retrieved from reference TRBV7-9 and TRBJ2-2, is DTGVSQNPRHKITKRGQNVTFRCDPISEHNRLYWYRQTLGQGPEFLTYFQNEAQLEKSRLLSDRFSAERPKGSFSTLEIQRTEQGDSAMYLCASSLARGRMTGELFFGEGSRLTVL.

The chain has TRBV10-3 and TRBJ1-2; D may be TRBD1 (5 bases). Trimming took 2 bases from V and 10 from J, leaving 17 bases between them. The germline CDR1 and CDR2 sequences are ENHRY and SYGVKD. This CDR3 comprises 14 residues. The CDR3 DNA is TGTGCCATCAGTGAGGTCAGGGTTATTCCGTTCTACACCTTC. As protein: CAISEVRVIPFYTF.

The chain employs TRBV19 and TRBJ1-5; TRBD1 agrees at 7 bases. The CDR3 is 14 amino acids. V gave up 5 bases and J gave up 3 bases; unmatched junction bases: 4. Germline CDR1 LNHDA, CDR2 SQIVND (reference sequence). Here the CDR3 DNA reads TGTGCCAGTAGTGGGACAGTATTCAATCAGCCCCAGCATTTT. Protein sequence: CASSGTVFNQPQHF.

This chain links TRBV7-9 with TRBJ1-5, with 9 bases matching TRBD1. The V gene end was trimmed by 7 bases and the J gene end by 4 bases; junction bases not matched to a gene: 8. CDR1 SEHNR and CDR2 FQNEAQ come from the germline V gene (reference sequence). The CDR3 extends over 15 amino acids. The CDR3 DNA is TGTGCCAGCACCCCGTACGGACAGGGGAATCAGCCCCAGCATTTT. It is translated as CASTPYGQGNQPQHF.

The rearrangement joins TRBV3-1 (or the pseudogene TRBV3-2) to TRBJ2-5, with 9 nucleotides matching TRBD1. In germline, CDR1 is LGHDT, CDR2 YNNKEL (reference sequence). CDR3 length: 16 amino acids. With V trimmed by 2 bases and J by 5 bases, 9 bases remained unmatched. The CDR3 coding sequence is TGTGCCAGCAGCCAACCCCGGGACAGGGTCGGCGAGACCCAGTACTTC. It is translated as CASSQPRDRVGETQYF.

V usage is TRBV4-2 and J usage is TRBJ2-7, with 9 bases matching TRBD2. The V gene end was trimmed by 0 bases and the J gene end by 6 bases; junction bases not matched to a gene: 12. The V gene's germline CDR1 is LGHNA and CDR2 YNFKEQ. This CDR3 comprises 17 residues. CDR3 sequence: CASSQDPSGGGASEQYF. In DNA, the CDR3 is TGTGCCAGCAGCCAAGACCCCAGTGGCGGGGGGGCCAGCGAGCAGTACTTC.

The chain is built from TRBV3-1 (or the pseudogene TRBV3-2) and TRBJ2-3; 7 positions match TRBD1. The CDR3 sequence is 22 residues long. The germline CDR1 and CDR2 sequences are LGHDT and YNNKEL (reference sequence). The junction had 21 bases not matched to a gene; V was cut back by 0 bases and J by 0 bases. CDR3 sequence reads: CASSQEGRGGPFPVLSTDTQYF. The CDR3, as DNA: TGTGCCAGCAGCCAAGAGGGTAGAGGGGGCCCTTTCCCAGTCCTCAGCACAGATACGCAGTATTTT.

The J gene is TRBJ2-2, the V gene TRBV2; 7 nucleotides align to TRBD2. V lost 3 bases and J lost 7; bases outside the gene matches: 8. The germline CDR1 and CDR2 sequences are SNHLY and FYNNEI. This CDR3 comprises 15 residues. CDR3: CASSDLRGNFGELFF. The CDR3 DNA is TGTGCCAGCAGTGACTTGCGGGGGAACTTCGGGGAGCTGTTTTTT. The variable domain in full, with the rest retrieved from reference TRBV2 and TRBJ2-2, is EPEVTQTPSHQVTQMGQEVILRCVPISNHLYFYWYRQILGQKVEFLVSFYNNEISEKSEIFDDQFSVERPDGSNFTLKIRSTKLEDSAMYFCASSDLRGNFGELFFGEGSRLTVL.

Here the CDR3 DNA reads TGTGCCAGCAGCCAAGAAGAGGGAGGTATCTCCTACGAGCAGTACTTC. Protein product: CASSQEEGGISYEQYF. The chain uses TRBV4-2 and TRBJ2-7; D is perhaps TRBD2 (6 bases). Between the trimmed V and J ends, which lost 0 bases and 0 bases, there was a span of 12 bases. This CDR3 is built from 16 residues. Germline V gene data show CDR1 as LGHNA and CDR2 as YNFKEQ.

The chain joins TRBV6-5 to TRBJ2-2; 8 bases are shared with TRBD2. Germline V gene sequence: CDR1 MNHEY, CDR2 SVGAGI. The CDR3 sequence is 14 residues long. V dropped 6 bases and J dropped 4; count of bases not matched to a gene: 4. CDR3 region: CASRPGGRTGELFF. CDR3 in DNA: TGTGCCAGCAGGCCGGGGGGGCGCACCGGGGAGCTGTTTTTT.